The rows below give T cell receptor beta chains drawn from one sample of a study of T cell repertoires in ileal Crohn's disease. TCRdb's copy holds only in-frame clones and misses some; the assay was immunoSEQ multiplex PCR. This sample yields over 13,000 clones, of which around three quarters are seen a single time; around 4% belongs to the top ten. The sequenced sample consisted of ileal tissue. All receptors come from an adult with Crohn's disease. The CDR3 runs from the conserved cysteine through the conserved F or W. The D gene is left open where the match is weak. Part of the rows lack a size; the others show once, few, many or a class for expanded clones.

CDR3 length: 15
D gene: NA
V gene: TRBV5-4
clone size: NA
J gene: TRBJ1-1
CDR3 protein: CASSPEDSMNTEAFF
CDR3 DNA: TGTGCCAGCAGCCCGGAGGACAGTATGAACACTGAAGCTTTCTTT

CDR3 length: 12
D gene: TRBD1
V gene: TRBV29-1
clone size: NA
J gene: TRBJ2-7
CDR3 protein: CSVQDRGREQYF
CDR3 DNA: TGCAGCGTCCAAGACAGGGGCCGCGAGCAGTACTTC

CDR3 length: 16
D gene: NA
V gene: TRBV25-1
clone size: NA
J gene: TRBJ1-1
CDR3 protein: CASSDSWGGARAEAFF
CDR3 DNA: TGTGCCAGCAGTGACTCCTGGGGGGGCGCGAGGGCTGAAGCTTTCTTT

CDR3 length: 15
D gene: TRBD2
V gene: TRBV29-1
clone size: NA
J gene: TRBJ2-5
CDR3 protein: CSLRDTLAGGGAQYF
CDR3 DNA: TGCAGCCTCCGAGATACACTAGCGGGAGGGGGAGCCCAGTACTTC

CDR3 length: 12
D gene: NA
V gene: TRBV5-6
clone size: NA
J gene: TRBJ1-2
CDR3 protein: CASSLVSGGYTF
CDR3 DNA: TGTGCCAGCAGCTTGGTTTCGGGAGGCTACACCTTC

CDR3 length: 11
D gene: NA
V gene: TRBV7-9
clone size: NA
J gene: TRBJ2-7
CDR3 protein: CASRSGFEQYF
CDR3 DNA: TGTGCCAGCAGATCGGGGTTCGAGCAGTACTTC

CDR3 length: 15
D gene: NA
V gene: TRBV4-1
clone size: NA
J gene: TRBJ2-2
CDR3 protein: CASSQRDSNTGELFF
CDR3 DNA: TGCGCCAGCAGCCAACGGGACTCCAACACCGGGGAGCTGTTTTTT

CDR3 length: 15
D gene: NA
V gene: TRBV7-9
clone size: NA
J gene: TRBJ1-1
CDR3 protein: CASSLGGSPNTEAFF
CDR3 DNA: TGTGCCAGCAGCTTAGGGGGCAGTCCGAACACTGAAGCTTTCTTT

CDR3 length: 13
D gene: NA
V gene: TRBV19
clone size: NA
J gene: TRBJ2-5
CDR3 protein: CASSIQGQETQYF
CDR3 DNA: TGTGCCAGTAGTATTCAGGGCCAAGAGACCCAGTACTTC

CDR3 length: 15
D gene: TRBD2
V gene: TRBV19
clone size: NA
J gene: TRBJ2-1
CDR3 protein: CASKVTSGDYNEQFF
CDR3 DNA: TGTGCCAGTAAAGTGACTAGCGGGGACTACAATGAGCAGTTCTTC

CDR3 length: 15
D gene: NA
V gene: TRBV7-2
clone size: NA
J gene: TRBJ2-7
CDR3 protein: CASSLAGILPYEQYF
CDR3 DNA: TGTGCCAGCAGCTTAGCGGGCATCTTGCCCTACGAGCAGTACTTC

CDR3 length: 16
D gene: NA
V gene: TRBV5-6
clone size: NA
J gene: TRBJ1-2
CDR3 protein: CASSRRTGGANYGYTF
CDR3 DNA: TGTGCCAGCAGCCGTCGGACGGGGGGGGCTAACTATGGCTACACCTTC

CDR3 length: 13
D gene: NA
V gene: TRBV27
clone size: few
J gene: TRBJ1-2
CDR3 protein: CASSLRGYYGYTF
CDR3 DNA: TGTGCCAGCAGTTTAAGGGGCTACTATGGCTACACCTTC

CDR3 length: 14
D gene: NA
V gene: TRBV11-3
clone size: NA
J gene: TRBJ2-2
CDR3 protein: CASSLVGGGGELFF
CDR3 DNA: TGTGCCAGCAGCTTAGTCGGTGGAGGAGGGGAGCTGTTTTTT

CDR3 length: 18
D gene: NA
V gene: TRBV27
clone size: NA
J gene: TRBJ1-5
CDR3 protein: CASSLWGPQVNSNQPQHF
CDR3 DNA: TGTGCCAGCAGTTTATGGGGGCCACAGGTCAATAGCAATCAGCCCCAGCATTTT

CDR3 length: 15
D gene: TRBD1
V gene: TRBV5-4
clone size: NA
J gene: TRBJ1-2
CDR3 protein: CASSFEPGQGGGYTF
CDR3 DNA: TGTGCCAGCAGCTTTGAACCGGGACAGGGGGGTGGCTACACCTTC

CDR3 length: 11
D gene: NA
V gene: TRBV30
clone size: NA
J gene: TRBJ2-7
CDR3 protein: CAWTQGGEQYF
CDR3 DNA: TGTGCCTGGACCCAGGGGGGCGAGCAGTACTTC

CDR3 length: 13
D gene: NA
V gene: TRBV18
clone size: NA
J gene: TRBJ1-2
CDR3 protein: CASSPDGDYGYTF
CDR3 DNA: TGTGCCAGCTCACCGGACGGGGACTATGGCTACACCTTC

CDR3 length: 16
D gene: NA
V gene: TRBV5-4
clone size: NA
J gene: TRBJ2-1
CDR3 protein: CASSSTVLAVGNEQFF
CDR3 DNA: TGTGCCAGCAGCTCCACCGTACTAGCCGTTGGGAATGAGCAGTTCTTC

CDR3 length: 12
D gene: NA
V gene: TRBV6-1
clone size: NA
J gene: TRBJ1-3
CDR3 protein: CAGRSPQRIIYF
CDR3 DNA: TGTGCCGGCCGGAGCCCCCAGAGGATCATATATTTT

CDR3 length: 15
D gene: NA
V gene: TRBV27
clone size: NA
J gene: TRBJ1-2
CDR3 protein: CASSPDRPSNYGYTF
CDR3 DNA: TGTGCCAGCAGTCCTGACAGACCTTCTAACTATGGCTACACCTTC

CDR3 length: 15
D gene: TRBD2
V gene: TRBV7-2
clone size: NA
J gene: TRBJ2-2
CDR3 protein: CASSFRLANTGELFF
CDR3 DNA: TGTGCCAGCAGCTTCCGACTAGCAAACACCGGGGAGCTGTTTTTT

CDR3 length: 15
D gene: NA
V gene: TRBV7-9
clone size: NA
J gene: TRBJ1-2
CDR3 protein: CASSPRRTDNYGYTF
CDR3 DNA: TGTGCCAGCAGCCCCAGACGGACAGATAACTATGGCTACACCTTC

CDR3 length: 16
D gene: NA
V gene: TRBV9
clone size: NA
J gene: TRBJ1-2
CDR3 protein: CASSVVPRSHNYGYTF
CDR3 DNA: TGTGCCAGCAGCGTAGTCCCCAGGTCCCATAACTATGGCTACACCTTC

CDR3 length: 14
D gene: NA
V gene: TRBV7-2
clone size: NA
J gene: TRBJ1-5
CDR3 protein: CASSFPSSYQPQHF
CDR3 DNA: TGTGCCAGCAGCTTTCCCAGTAGCTATCAGCCCCAGCATTTT

CDR3 length: 15
D gene: TRBD1
V gene: TRBV6-6
clone size: NA
J gene: TRBJ1-5
CDR3 protein: CASSQTGEGGQPQHF
CDR3 DNA: TGTGCCAGCAGCCAAACAGGGGAAGGAGGGCAGCCCCAGCATTTT

CDR3 length: 16
D gene: TRBD2
V gene: TRBV4-1
clone size: NA
J gene: TRBJ2-1
CDR3 protein: CASSQGRGGRYNEQFF
CDR3 DNA: TGCGCCAGCAGCCAGGGACGCGGGGGGCGCTACAATGAGCAGTTCTTC

CDR3 length: 15
D gene: NA
V gene: TRBV6-4
clone size: NA
J gene: TRBJ1-2
CDR3 protein: CASSPGTWINYGYTF
CDR3 DNA: TGTGCCAGCAGTCCCGGGACATGGATTAACTATGGCTACACCTTC

CDR3 length: 14
D gene: TRBD1
V gene: TRBV30
clone size: NA
J gene: TRBJ2-1
CDR3 protein: CACRDRGLYNEQFF
CDR3 DNA: TGTGCCTGCCGGGACAGGGGGCTGTACAATGAGCAGTTCTTC

CDR3 length: 15
D gene: TRBD2
V gene: TRBV6-4
clone size: NA
J gene: TRBJ2-3
CDR3 protein: CASSETSGGTDTQYF
CDR3 DNA: TGTGCCAGCAGTGAGACTAGCGGGGGCACAGATACGCAGTATTTT

CDR3 length: 16
D gene: TRBD2
V gene: TRBV6-5
clone size: NA
J gene: TRBJ2-2
CDR3 protein: CASSYVAGGGGGELFF
CDR3 DNA: TGTGCCAGCAGTTACGTCGCGGGGGGAGGTGGCGGGGAGCTGTTTTTT

CDR3 length: 16
D gene: TRBD2
V gene: TRBV19
clone size: NA
J gene: TRBJ2-5
CDR3 protein: CASSIGEREDGETQYF
CDR3 DNA: TGTGCCAGTAGTATAGGGGAGCGGGAGGATGGTGAGACCCAGTACTTC

CDR3 length: 19
D gene: NA
V gene: TRBV5-1
clone size: NA
J gene: TRBJ1-6
CDR3 protein: CASSLAGQSPMAYNSPLHF
CDR3 DNA: TGCGCCAGCAGCTTGGCCGGACAGTCCCCTATGGCCTATAATTCACCCCTCCACTTT

CDR3 length: 14
D gene: NA
V gene: TRBV7-2
clone size: NA
J gene: TRBJ2-2
CDR3 protein: CASSYRRGTGELFF
CDR3 DNA: TGTGCCAGCAGCTATAGAAGGGGGACCGGGGAGCTGTTTTTT

CDR3 length: 14
D gene: NA
V gene: TRBV9
clone size: NA
J gene: TRBJ1-3
CDR3 protein: CASSLGREGNTIYF
CDR3 DNA: TGTGCCAGCAGCCTAGGGAGGGAGGGAAACACCATATATTTT

CDR3 length: 15
D gene: TRBD2
V gene: TRBV11-3
clone size: NA
J gene: TRBJ2-1
CDR3 protein: CASNRLAGGYNEQFF
CDR3 DNA: TGTGCCAGCAACCGACTAGCGGGAGGTTACAATGAGCAGTTCTTC